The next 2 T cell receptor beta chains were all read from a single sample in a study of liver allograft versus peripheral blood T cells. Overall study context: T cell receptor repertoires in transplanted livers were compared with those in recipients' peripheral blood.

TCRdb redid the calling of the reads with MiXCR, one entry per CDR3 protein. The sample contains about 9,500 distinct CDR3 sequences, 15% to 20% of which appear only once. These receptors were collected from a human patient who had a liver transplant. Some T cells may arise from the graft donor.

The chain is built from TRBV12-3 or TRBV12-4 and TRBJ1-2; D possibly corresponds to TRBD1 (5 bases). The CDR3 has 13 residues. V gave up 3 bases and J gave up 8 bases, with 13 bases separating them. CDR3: CASSFAGSGGYTF. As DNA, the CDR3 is TGTGCCAGCAGTTTCGCAGGGTCTGGGGGCTACACCTTC.

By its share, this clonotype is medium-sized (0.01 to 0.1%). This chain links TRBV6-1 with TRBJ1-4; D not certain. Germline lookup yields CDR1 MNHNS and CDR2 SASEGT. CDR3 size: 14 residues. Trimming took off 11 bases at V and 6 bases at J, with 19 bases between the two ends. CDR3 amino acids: CASSAQAWDEKLFF. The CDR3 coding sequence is TGTGCCTCCTCCGCCCAGGCTTGGGATGAAAAACTGTTTTTT.